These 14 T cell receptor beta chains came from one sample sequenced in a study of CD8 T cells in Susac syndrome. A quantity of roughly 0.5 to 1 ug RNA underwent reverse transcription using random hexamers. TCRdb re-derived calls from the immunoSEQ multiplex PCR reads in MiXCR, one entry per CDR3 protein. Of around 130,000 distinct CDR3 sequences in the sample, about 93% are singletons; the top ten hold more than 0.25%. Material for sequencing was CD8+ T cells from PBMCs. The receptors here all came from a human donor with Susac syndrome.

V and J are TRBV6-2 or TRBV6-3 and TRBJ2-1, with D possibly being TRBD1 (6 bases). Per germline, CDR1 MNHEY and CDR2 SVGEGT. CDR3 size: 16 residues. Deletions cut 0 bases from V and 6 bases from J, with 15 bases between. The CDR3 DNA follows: TGTGCCAGCAGTTACTCACAGGGTCGGACTTTCAATGAGCAGTTCTTC. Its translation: CASSYSQGRTFNEQFF.

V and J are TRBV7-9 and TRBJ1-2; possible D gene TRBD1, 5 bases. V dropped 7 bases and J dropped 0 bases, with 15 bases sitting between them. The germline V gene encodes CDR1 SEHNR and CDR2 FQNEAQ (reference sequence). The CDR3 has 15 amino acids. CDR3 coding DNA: TGTGCCAGCATGTCTACAGGCGCATCTAACTATGGCTACACCTTC. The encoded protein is CASMSTGASNYGYTF.

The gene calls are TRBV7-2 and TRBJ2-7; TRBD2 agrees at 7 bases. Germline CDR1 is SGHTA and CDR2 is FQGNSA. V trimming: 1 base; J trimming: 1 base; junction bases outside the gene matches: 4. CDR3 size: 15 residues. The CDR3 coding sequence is TGTGCCAGCAGCTTAGTCGCTAGCGGTTCCTACGAGCAGTACTTC. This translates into CASSLVASGSYEQYF.

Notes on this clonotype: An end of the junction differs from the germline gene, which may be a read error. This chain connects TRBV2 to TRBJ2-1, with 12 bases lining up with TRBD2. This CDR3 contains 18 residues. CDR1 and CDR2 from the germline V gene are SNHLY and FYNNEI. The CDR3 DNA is TGTGCCAGCAGGGAAGGGCTAGCGGGGGGGGCACGTTACAATGAGCAGTTCTTC. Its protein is CASREGLAGGARYNEQFF. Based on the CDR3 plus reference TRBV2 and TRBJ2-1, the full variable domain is EPEVTQTPSHQVTQMGQEVILRCVPISNHLYFYWYRQILGQKVEFLVSFYNNEISEKSEIFDDQFSVERPDGSNFTLKIRSTKLEDSAMYFCASREGLAGGARYNEQFFGPGTRLTVL.

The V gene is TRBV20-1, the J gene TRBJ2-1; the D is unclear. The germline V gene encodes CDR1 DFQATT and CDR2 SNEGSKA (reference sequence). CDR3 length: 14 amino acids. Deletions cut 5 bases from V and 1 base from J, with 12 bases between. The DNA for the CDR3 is TGCAGTGCTCCCTCTGACGTTTCCTACAATGAGCAGTTCTTC. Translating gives CSAPSDVSYNEQFF.

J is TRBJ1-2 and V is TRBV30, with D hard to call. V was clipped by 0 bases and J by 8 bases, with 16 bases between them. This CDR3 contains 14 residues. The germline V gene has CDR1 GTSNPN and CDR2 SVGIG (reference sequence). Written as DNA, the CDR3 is TGTGCCTGGAGTGTAGGGCAGTCTGCAACGGGCTACACCTTC. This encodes CAWSVGQSATGYTF.

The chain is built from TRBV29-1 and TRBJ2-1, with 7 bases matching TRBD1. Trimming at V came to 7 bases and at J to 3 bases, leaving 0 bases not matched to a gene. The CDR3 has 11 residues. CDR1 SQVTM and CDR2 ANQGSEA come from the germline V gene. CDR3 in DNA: TGCAGCGGGGACAGCTACAATGAGCAGTTCTTC. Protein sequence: CSGDSYNEQFF.

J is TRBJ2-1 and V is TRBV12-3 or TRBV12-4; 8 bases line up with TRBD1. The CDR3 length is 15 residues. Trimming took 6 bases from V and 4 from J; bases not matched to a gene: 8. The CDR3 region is CASSVQGASYNEQFF. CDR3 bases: TGTGCCAGCAGCGTTCAGGGGGCTTCGTACAATGAGCAGTTCTTC.

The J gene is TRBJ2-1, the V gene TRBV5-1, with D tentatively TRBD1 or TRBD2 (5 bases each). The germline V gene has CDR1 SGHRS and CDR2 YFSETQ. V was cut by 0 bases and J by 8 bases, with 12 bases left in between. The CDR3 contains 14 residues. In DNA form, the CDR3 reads TGCGCCAGCAGCTTGGGACAGTTGAGGGATGAGCAGTTCTTC. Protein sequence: CASSLGQLRDEQFF.

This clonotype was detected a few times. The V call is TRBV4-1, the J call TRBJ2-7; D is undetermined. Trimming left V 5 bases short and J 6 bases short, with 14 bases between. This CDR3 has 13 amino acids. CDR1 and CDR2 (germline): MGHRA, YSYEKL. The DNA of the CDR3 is TGCGCCAGCAGCAACCGGGTGGCAGTCGAGCAGTACTTC. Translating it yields CASSNRVAVEQYF.

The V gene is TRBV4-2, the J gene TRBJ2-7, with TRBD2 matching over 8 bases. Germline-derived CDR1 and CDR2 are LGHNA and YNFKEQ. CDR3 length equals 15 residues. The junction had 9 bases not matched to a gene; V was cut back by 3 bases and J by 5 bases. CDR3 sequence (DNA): TGTGCCAGCAGCCAGTCTACTAGCGGCTCGGACGAGCAGTACTTC. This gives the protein CASSQSTSGSDEQYF.

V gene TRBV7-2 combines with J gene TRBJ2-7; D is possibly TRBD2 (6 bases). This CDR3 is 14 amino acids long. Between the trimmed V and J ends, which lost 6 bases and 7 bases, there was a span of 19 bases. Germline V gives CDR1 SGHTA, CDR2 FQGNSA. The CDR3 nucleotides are TGTGCCAGCAGTCCTTGGGAGGCTTCGGTGGAGCAGTACTTC. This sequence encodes CASSPWEASVEQYF.

The CDR3 reads CASSELEYEQYF. Here the CDR3 DNA reads TGCGCCAGCAGTGAGCTAGAGTACGAGCAGTACTTC. This chain connects TRBV10-2 to TRBJ2-7; no reliable D call. This CDR3 comprises 12 residues. The V gene's germline CDR1 is WSHSY and CDR2 SAAADI. V shed 2 bases and J shed 4 bases, with 6 bases lying between them.

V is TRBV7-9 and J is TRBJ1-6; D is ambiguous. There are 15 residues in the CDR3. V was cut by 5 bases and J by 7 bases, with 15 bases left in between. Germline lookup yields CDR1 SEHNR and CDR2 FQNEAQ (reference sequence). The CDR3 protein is CASSPPAGLNSPLHF. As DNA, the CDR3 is TGTGCCAGCAGCCCCCCCGCGGGTCTAAATTCACCCCTCCACTTT.